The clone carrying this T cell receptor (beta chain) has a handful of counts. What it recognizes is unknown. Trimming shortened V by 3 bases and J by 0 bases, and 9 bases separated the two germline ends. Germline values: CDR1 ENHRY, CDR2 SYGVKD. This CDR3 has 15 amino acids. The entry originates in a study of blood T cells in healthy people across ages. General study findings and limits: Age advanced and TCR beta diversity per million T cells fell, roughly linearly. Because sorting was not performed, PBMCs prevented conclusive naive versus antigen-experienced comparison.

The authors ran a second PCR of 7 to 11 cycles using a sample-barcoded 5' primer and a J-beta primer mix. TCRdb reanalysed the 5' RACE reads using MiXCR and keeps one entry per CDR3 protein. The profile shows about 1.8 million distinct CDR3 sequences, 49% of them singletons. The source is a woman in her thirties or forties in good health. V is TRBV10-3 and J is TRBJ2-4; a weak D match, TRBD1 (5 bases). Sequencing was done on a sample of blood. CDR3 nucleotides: TGTGCCATCAGTGAATGGGGCGCAGCCAAAAACATTCAGTACTTC. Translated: CAISEWGAAKNIQYF.